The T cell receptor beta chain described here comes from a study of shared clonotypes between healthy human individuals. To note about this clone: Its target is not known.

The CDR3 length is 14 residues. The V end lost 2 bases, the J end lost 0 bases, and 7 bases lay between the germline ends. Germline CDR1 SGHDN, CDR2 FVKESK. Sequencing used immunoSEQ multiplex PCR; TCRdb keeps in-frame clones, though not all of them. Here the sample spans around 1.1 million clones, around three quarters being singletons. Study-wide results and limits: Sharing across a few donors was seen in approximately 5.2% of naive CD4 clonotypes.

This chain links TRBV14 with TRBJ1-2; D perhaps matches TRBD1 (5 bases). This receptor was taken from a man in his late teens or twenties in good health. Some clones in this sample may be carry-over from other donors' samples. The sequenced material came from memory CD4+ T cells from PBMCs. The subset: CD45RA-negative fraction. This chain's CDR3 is CASSQQGANYGYTF. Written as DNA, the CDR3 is TGTGCCAGCAGCCAACAGGGTGCTAACTATGGCTACACCTTC.